Listed below are T cell receptor beta chains from one sample, sequenced in a study of blood T cell repertoires in COVID-19. TCRdb keeps only in-frame clones here, not all; method: immunoSEQ multiplex PCR. Here the sample spans around 92,000 clones, roughly 86% being singletons. Sequencing was done on a sample of peripheral blood. Receptor source: a human donor in a cohort sampled during active COVID-19. Each CDR3 is given without its conserved first and last residue. Some rows have no size entry. The others give once, few or many, or a class for an expanded clone.

v_call: TRBV28; j_call: TRBJ1-2; clone_size: NA; cdr3_aa: ASVEVGYGYT
v_call: TRBV11-2; j_call: TRBJ2-7; clone_size: NA; cdr3_aa: ASSNGLAGSHHSYEQY
v_call: TRBV6-4; j_call: TRBJ2-6; clone_size: NA; cdr3_aa: ASSEGGGPGANVLT
v_call: TRBV30; j_call: TRBJ1-5; clone_size: NA; cdr3_aa: AWSAQGNQPQH
v_call: TRBV6-2/TRBV6-3; j_call: TRBJ2-7; clone_size: NA; cdr3_aa: ASSYSRHLAYEQY
v_call: TRBV5-1; j_call: TRBJ2-2; clone_size: NA; cdr3_aa: ASSEPGQAVTTNTGELF
v_call: TRBV5-4; j_call: TRBJ1-1; clone_size: NA; cdr3_aa: ASSLDRGTEAF
v_call: TRBV30; j_call: TRBJ2-7; clone_size: once; cdr3_aa: AWRDSGSIHEQY
v_call: TRBV15; j_call: TRBJ2-7; clone_size: NA; cdr3_aa: ATSNNWVRGQGINEQY
v_call: TRBV6-4; j_call: TRBJ1-1; clone_size: NA; cdr3_aa: ASSASHRNTEAF
v_call: TRBV30; j_call: TRBJ1-2; clone_size: NA; cdr3_aa: AWSRDRPYGYT
v_call: TRBV29-1; j_call: TRBJ2-1; clone_size: NA; cdr3_aa: SVVAGQVDNEQF
v_call: TRBV5-1; j_call: TRBJ2-7; clone_size: NA; cdr3_aa: ASRSPAYEQY
v_call: TRBV6-5; j_call: TRBJ1-1; clone_size: NA; cdr3_aa: ASSYSPTPNTEAF
v_call: TRBV9; j_call: TRBJ2-3; clone_size: NA; cdr3_aa: ASSVELAGGLDTQY
v_call: TRBV5-8; j_call: TRBJ2-7; clone_size: NA; cdr3_aa: ASSLVQYEQY
v_call: TRBV12-3/TRBV12-4; j_call: TRBJ1-1; clone_size: NA; cdr3_aa: ASSFSGLGEAF
v_call: TRBV7-6; j_call: TRBJ2-7; clone_size: NA; cdr3_aa: ASSLTDRSHEQY
v_call: TRBV28; j_call: TRBJ2-7; clone_size: NA; cdr3_aa: ASLSLAGAVYEQY
v_call: TRBV6-2/TRBV6-3; j_call: TRBJ2-1; clone_size: NA; cdr3_aa: ASSYLVDEQF
v_call: TRBV11-1; j_call: TRBJ2-4; clone_size: NA; cdr3_aa: ASSLEPRAKNIQY
v_call: TRBV9; j_call: TRBJ2-7; clone_size: NA; cdr3_aa: ASSVDMDRSYEQY
v_call: TRBV6-6; j_call: TRBJ1-5; clone_size: NA; cdr3_aa: ATQTGANQPQH
v_call: TRBV6-5; j_call: TRBJ2-6; clone_size: NA; cdr3_aa: ASSYRSGANVLT
v_call: TRBV5-6; j_call: TRBJ1-1; clone_size: NA; cdr3_aa: ASSGGARTEAF
v_call: TRBV11-2; j_call: TRBJ2-3; clone_size: NA; cdr3_aa: ASSLNWGDTQY
v_call: TRBV9; j_call: TRBJ2-1; clone_size: NA; cdr3_aa: ASSILGQGKGEQF
v_call: TRBV27; j_call: TRBJ2-7; clone_size: once; cdr3_aa: ASSLSPPGGGYYEQY
v_call: TRBV4-1; j_call: TRBJ2-5; clone_size: NA; cdr3_aa: ASRPLRQGTQETQY
v_call: TRBV3-1/TRBV3-2; j_call: TRBJ2-7; clone_size: NA; cdr3_aa: ASSQRQEVNYEQY
v_call: TRBV7-2; j_call: TRBJ2-2; clone_size: NA; cdr3_aa: ASNTGGLNTGELF
v_call: TRBV7-2; j_call: TRBJ1-1; clone_size: NA; cdr3_aa: ASSLRGNTEAF
v_call: TRBV7-2; j_call: TRBJ1-1; clone_size: NA; cdr3_aa: ASSYGQGTEAF
v_call: TRBV7-9; j_call: TRBJ1-5; clone_size: few; cdr3_aa: ASSSQGNGQPQH
v_call: TRBV12-3/TRBV12-4; j_call: TRBJ2-5; clone_size: NA; cdr3_aa: ASRGTGLETQY
v_call: TRBV29-1; j_call: TRBJ2-5; clone_size: NA; cdr3_aa: SGHSGAQETQY
v_call: TRBV7-2; j_call: TRBJ2-3; clone_size: NA; cdr3_aa: ASSLLAVTDTQY
v_call: TRBV27; j_call: TRBJ2-4; clone_size: NA; cdr3_aa: ASSFSGEVNIQY
v_call: TRBV4-3; j_call: TRBJ2-1; clone_size: NA; cdr3_aa: ASSQVAPRSAKEQF
v_call: TRBV3-1/TRBV3-2; j_call: TRBJ1-2; clone_size: NA; cdr3_aa: ASSRGGGYT
v_call: TRBV5-1; j_call: TRBJ1-1; clone_size: NA; cdr3_aa: ASSPMDRERAF
v_call: TRBV6-2/TRBV6-3; j_call: TRBJ2-5; clone_size: once; cdr3_aa: ASSQRGGPQETQY
v_call: TRBV27; j_call: TRBJ1-1; clone_size: NA; cdr3_aa: ASSFAGGSEAF
v_call: TRBV6-2/TRBV6-3; j_call: TRBJ2-3; clone_size: few; cdr3_aa: ASSPGLAGTDTQY
v_call: TRBV7-9; j_call: TRBJ2-5; clone_size: NA; cdr3_aa: ASSLPAGARETQY
v_call: TRBV7-8; j_call: TRBJ2-7; clone_size: NA; cdr3_aa: ASSSRRGIASEQY